The 3 T cell receptor beta chains listed next were all sequenced from one sample in a study of blood T cell repertoires in COVID-19. TCRdb's copy holds only in-frame clones and misses some; the assay was immunoSEQ multiplex PCR. Of about 250,000 clones listed, around 90% were seen once; the top ten hold about 0.94%. The sequenced sample consisted of peripheral blood. These receptors originate from a middle-aged woman who had recovered from COVID-19.

This rearrangement joins TRBV19 to TRBJ2-1; D remains ambiguous. The CDR3 length is 17 residues. The V end was cut by 5 bases, the J end by 1 base, with 18 bases between. Per germline, CDR1 LNHDA and CDR2 SQIVND (reference sequence). The CDR3 DNA reads as TGTGCCAGTAGTGACTCCGAATTCGCCTTATCCTACAATGAGCAGTTCTTC. Its translation is CASSDSEFALSYNEQFF.

CDR3 sequence (DNA): TGTGCCAGCTTTGAGGGCGAGCAGTACTTC. As protein: CASFEGEQYF. The chain links TRBV6-5 to TRBJ2-7, with D possibly being TRBD2 (5 bases). The CDR3 has 10 amino acids. The V gene's germline CDR1 is MNHEY and CDR2 SVGAGI. The V gene lost 8 bases and the J gene lost 6 bases, with 8 bases spanning the gap.

The chain combines TRBV11-1 with TRBJ2-7; D is perhaps TRBD1 (5 bases). V dropped 3 bases and J dropped 7 bases, with 19 bases sitting between them. In germline, CDR1 is SGHAT, CDR2 FQDESV (reference sequence). The length of the CDR3 is 15 residues. CDR3 DNA: TGTGCCAGCAGCTTGGTGGACACCCGTCTGGGGGAGCAGTACTTC. This codes for CASSLVDTRLGEQYF.